Listed below are T cell receptor beta chains from one sample, sequenced in a study of cytomegalovirus exposure and HLA in healthy donors. The data were produced by immunoSEQ multiplex PCR, yet TCRdb's version contains in-frame clones alone and is incomplete. Among 150,000 to 200,000 clones listed, approximately 82% were seen once. Input material: PBMCs. The receptor set was obtained from a male donor in good health and CMV-seronegative. Each CDR3 is given with its conserved first and last residue. A D gene is named only where the DNA matches it firmly. Rows give clone size only sometimes, using once, few, many, or a class for an expanded clone.

clone_size | d_call | j_call | cdr3_length | v_call | cdr3_aa | cdr3_nt
- | TRBD1 | TRBJ1-5 | 14 | TRBV7-9 | CASSPGQGNQPQHF | TGTGCCAGCAGCCCGGGACAGGGGAATCAGCCCCAGCATTTT
- | - | TRBJ2-7 | 13 | TRBV7-2 | CASSFVSTSEQYF | TGTGCCAGCAGCTTCGTCAGTACTAGCGAGCAGTACTTC
- | TRBD1 | TRBJ1-4 | 15 | TRBV6-5 | CASSSYSGTVEKLFF | TGTGCCAGCAGTTCCTACTCCGGGACAGTCGAAAAACTGTTTTTT
- | TRBD2 | TRBJ2-7 | 18 | TRBV7-2 | CASSSKPLLAGGVYEQYF | TGTGCCAGCAGCTCCAAGCCCCTTTTAGCGGGAGGCGTCTACGAGCAGTACTTC
- | - | TRBJ2-7 | 15 | TRBV7-9 | CASSLSLTDSYEQYF | TGTGCCAGCAGCTTATCGTTGACAGACTCCTACGAGCAGTACTTC
- | - | TRBJ2-3 | 14 | TRBV6-1 | CASSEATGADTQYF | TGTGCCAGCAGTGAAGCTACGGGTGCAGATACGCAGTATTTT
- | - | TRBJ2-7 | 14 | TRBV4-1 | CASSQVTPFDEQYF | TGCGCCAGCAGCCAAGTAACACCATTTGACGAGCAGTACTTC
- | TRBD1 | TRBJ1-1 | 10 | TRBV19 | CASWDREAFF | TGTGCCAGCTGGGACAGGGAAGCTTTCTTT
few | - | TRBJ2-5 | 13 | TRBV2 | CASGQEGWETQYF | TGTGCCAGCGGACAGGAGGGGTGGGAGACCCAGTACTTC
- | TRBD2 | TRBJ2-2 | 16 | TRBV9 | CASSVGGLANTGELFF | TGTGCCAGCAGCGTGGGGGGACTAGCCAACACCGGGGAGCTGTTTTTT
- | - | TRBJ1-3 | 16 | TRBV5-1 | CASSLKQVHSGNTIYF | TGCGCCAGCAGCTTAAAACAGGTTCACTCTGGAAACACCATATATTTT
- | TRBD1 | TRBJ2-5 | 15 | TRBV5-1 | CASSPRTGGAETQYF | TGCGCCAGCAGCCCCCGGACAGGGGGCGCAGAGACCCAGTACTTC
- | TRBD1 | TRBJ1-6 | 14 | TRBV27 | CASSFGTGPRPLHF | TGTGCCAGCAGTTTTGGGACAGGACCCAGGCCCCTCCACTTT
- | TRBD1 | TRBJ1-4 | 14 | TRBV5-1 | CASSATGGEGKLFF | TGCGCCAGCAGCGCGACAGGGGGCGAGGGGAAACTGTTTTTT
- | - | TRBJ2-3 | 14 | TRBV5-1 | CASSLGLERDTQYF | TGCGCCAGCAGCTTGGGATTAGAGAGGGATACGCAGTATTTT
- | - | TRBJ1-2 | 13 | TRBV19 | CASTLTGNYGYTF | TGTGCCAGTACCTTGACAGGAAACTATGGCTACACCTTC
- | - | TRBJ2-2 | 14 | TRBV7-7 | CASSLTGSTGELFF | TGTGCCAGCAGCCTGACCGGGAGCACCGGGGAGCTGTTTTTT
- | - | TRBJ1-4 | 17 | TRBV28 | CASSPQGSRSTNEKLFF | TGTGCCAGCAGTCCCCAGGGAAGCCGTTCAACTAATGAAAAACTGTTTTTT
- | TRBD2 | TRBJ2-1 | 14 | TRBV7-3 | CASSFDGGNNEQFF | TGTGCCAGCAGCTTCGACGGGGGGAACAATGAGCAGTTCTTC
- | TRBD2 | TRBJ2-1 | 13 | TRBV29-1 | CSGGERGDSEQFF | TGCAGCGGAGGCGAGCGGGGGGACAGTGAGCAGTTCTTC
- | TRBD2 | TRBJ2-7 | 15 | TRBV10-3 | CAISESGTRMREQYF | TGTGCCATCAGTGAGTCCGGGACTAGGATGAGGGAGCAGTACTTC
- | TRBD1 | TRBJ2-7 | 14 | TRBV5-1 | CASKTGGNSYEQYF | TGCGCCAGCAAGACAGGGGGCAATTCCTACGAGCAGTACTTC
few | TRBD1 | TRBJ2-1 | 15 | TRBV14 | CASSQAGTGRNEQFF | TGTGCCAGCAGCCAAGCCGGGACAGGGAGAAATGAGCAGTTCTTC
- | TRBD1 | TRBJ1-1 | 14 | TRBV6-5 | CASSPDRGYTEAFF | TGTGCCAGCAGTCCCGACAGGGGGTACACTGAAGCTTTCTTT